Listed here are 5 T cell receptor beta chains from one sample, sequenced in a study of tumor-infiltrating lymphocytes in primary liver carcinoma. TCR beta cDNA came from roughly 0.45 ug total RNA, primed with a constant-region primer. Researchers made the TCR beta libraries by running three nested multiplex PCR rounds with slightly modified ARM-PCR. A C-beta reverse primer was combined with TRBV1-TRBV30 forward primers in the first two PCR rounds, and each round had around 11 cycles. TCRdb re-analysed the multiplex PCR reads in MiXCR, keeping a single row per CDR3 protein. The data show 100,000 to 150,000 distinct CDR3 sequences, 50% to 80% seen once. Co-extracting RNA and DNA was done with about 20-34 mg of unsorted bulk tissue as input. Sequencing was carried out using liver tumor tissue from sampling region 3. Documented subset: tumor region T3, left-lateral pole. These receptors were obtained from an older woman with primary liver carcinoma and hepatitis B virus infection.

This clonotype has a single count. Germline and junction disagree at one end, which may indicate a read error. This chain connects TRBV4-2 to TRBJ2-7; D unclear. The CDR3 runs 15 residues. Per the germline V gene, CDR1 is LGHNA and CDR2 is YNFKEQ. In DNA, the CDR3 is TGTGTCAGCAACCAGTATCTGTCGAACGCCTACGAGCAGTACTTC. Translated, it gives CVSNQYLSNAYEQYF.

Worth noting for this clonotype: Because the CDR3 is missing its conserved closing phenylalanine or tryptophan, this is likely a read error. This chain connects TRBV11-3 to TRBJ2-1; 10 positions match TRBD2. The CDR3 loop spans 15 amino acids. CDR1 is SGHNT and CDR2 is YENEEA in the germline V gene. DNA of the CDR3: TGTACCAGCAGCTTAGGAACTAGCGGGAAGCTTAAGCAGTTCATC. Translated, it gives CTSSLGTSGKLKQFI.

This clonotype was seen once. A read error may be the cause here, since a much bigger clone is one base away. This sequence joins TRBV7-8 and TRBJ2-1; 9 bases line up with TRBD1. The CDR3 runs to 16 residues. CDR1 and CDR2 from the germline V gene are SGHVS and FQNEAQ. CDR3 DNA sequence: TGTGACAGCAGCTTACCACAGGGGGCTGGTTACAATGAGCAGTTCTTC. Residues: CDSSLPQGAGYNEQFF.

As concerns this clonotype: A junction end diverges from the germline sequence, so it may reflect a read error. The chain employs TRBV6-5 and TRBJ1-2; 10 bases match TRBD1. CDR1 and CDR2 (germline): MNHEY, SVGAGI. The CDR3 contains 13 residues. This CDR3 reads CASSFDRGRSYTF. As DNA, the CDR3 is TGTGCCAGTAGTTTCGACAGGGGGCGAAGCTACACCTTC.

Regarding this clonotype: Here the CDR3 omits its conserved ending phenylalanine or tryptophan, so a read error is the likely source. The gene calls are TRBV11-2 and TRBJ2-2; D remains unclear. There are 12 residues in the CDR3. V was pared by 5 bases and J by 9 bases, with 10 bases between. Germline V gene sequence: CDR1 SGHAT, CDR2 FQNNGV. The CDR3 DNA reads as TGTGCCAGCAGCCCCGGCGCCTGGGAGCTGTTTCTT. This encodes CASSPGAWELFL.